The present TCR beta chain was sequenced within a study of blood T cell repertoires in COVID-19. Background on the study: From the United States, Italy and Spain came samples of acute and convalescent COVID-19. Sources were T cells, B-cell-depleted T cells, or PBMCs; the material itself was cDNA or gDNA.

Trimming pared 6 bases from V and 5 bases from J, leaving 14 bases between. The CDR3 totals 13 residues. Germline assignment: CDR1 SNHLY and CDR2 FYNNEI. Enrolled during active infection, Seattle patients were then followed longitudinally. Assay used: immunoSEQ multiplex PCR; TCRdb lists only in-frame clones, some missing. The sample carries about 38,000 clones, roughly 70% recorded once. The sample consisted of peripheral blood. This TCR was sampled from a man between 65 and 85 years old with COVID-19, enrolled during active disease. This chain links TRBV2 with TRBJ2-7; a weak D match, TRBD2 (7 bases). The CDR3 nucleotides are TGTGCCAGCAGCTATCGGGGGGCCCACGAGCAGTACTTC. Translation: CASSYRGAHEQYF.